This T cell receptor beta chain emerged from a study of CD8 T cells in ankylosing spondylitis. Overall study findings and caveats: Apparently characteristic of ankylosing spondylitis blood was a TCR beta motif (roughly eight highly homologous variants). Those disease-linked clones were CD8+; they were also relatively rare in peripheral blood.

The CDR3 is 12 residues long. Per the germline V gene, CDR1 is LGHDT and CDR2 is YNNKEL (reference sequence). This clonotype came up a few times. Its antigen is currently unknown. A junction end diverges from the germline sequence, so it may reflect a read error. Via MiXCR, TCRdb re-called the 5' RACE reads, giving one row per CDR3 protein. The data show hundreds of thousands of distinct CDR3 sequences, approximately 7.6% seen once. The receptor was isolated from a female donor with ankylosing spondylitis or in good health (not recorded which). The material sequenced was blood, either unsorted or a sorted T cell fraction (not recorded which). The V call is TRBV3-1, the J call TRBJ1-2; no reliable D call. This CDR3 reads CASSQFGEGPHF. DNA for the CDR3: TGTGCCAGCAGCCAATTCGGGGAGGGCCCCCACTTC.